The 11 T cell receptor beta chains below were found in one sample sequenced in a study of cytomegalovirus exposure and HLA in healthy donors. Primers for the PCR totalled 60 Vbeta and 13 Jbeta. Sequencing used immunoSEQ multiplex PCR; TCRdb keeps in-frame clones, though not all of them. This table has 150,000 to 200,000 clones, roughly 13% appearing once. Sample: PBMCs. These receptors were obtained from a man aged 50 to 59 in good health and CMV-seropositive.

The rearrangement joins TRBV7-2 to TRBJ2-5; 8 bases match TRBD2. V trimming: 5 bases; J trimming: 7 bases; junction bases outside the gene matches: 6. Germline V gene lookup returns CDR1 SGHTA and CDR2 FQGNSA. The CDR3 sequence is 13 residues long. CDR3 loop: CASSTGGAGTQYF. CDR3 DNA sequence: TGTGCCAGCAGCACCGGGGGGGCCGGGACCCAGTACTTC.

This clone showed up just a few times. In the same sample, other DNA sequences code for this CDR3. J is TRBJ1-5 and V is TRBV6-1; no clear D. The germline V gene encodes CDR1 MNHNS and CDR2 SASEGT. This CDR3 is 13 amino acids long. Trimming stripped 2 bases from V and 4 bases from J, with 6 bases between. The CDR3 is CASSESGNQPQHF. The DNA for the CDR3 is TGTGCCAGCAGTGAATCGGGGAATCAGCCCCAGCATTTT.

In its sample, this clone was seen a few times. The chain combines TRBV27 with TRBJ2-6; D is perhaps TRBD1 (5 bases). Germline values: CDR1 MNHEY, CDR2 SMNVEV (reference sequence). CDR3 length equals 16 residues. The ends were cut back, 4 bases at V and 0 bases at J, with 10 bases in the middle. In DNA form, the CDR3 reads TGTGCCAGCAGTTCCGCAGGGTTCTCTGGGGCCAACGTCCTGACTTTC. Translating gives CASSSAGFSGANVLTF. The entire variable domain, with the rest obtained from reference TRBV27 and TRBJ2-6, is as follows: EAQVTQNPRYLITVTGKKLTVTCSQNMNHEYMSWYRQDPGLGLRQIYYSMNVEVTDKGDVPEGYKVSRKEKRNFPLILESPSPNQTSLYFCASSSAGFSGANVLTFGAGSRLTVL.

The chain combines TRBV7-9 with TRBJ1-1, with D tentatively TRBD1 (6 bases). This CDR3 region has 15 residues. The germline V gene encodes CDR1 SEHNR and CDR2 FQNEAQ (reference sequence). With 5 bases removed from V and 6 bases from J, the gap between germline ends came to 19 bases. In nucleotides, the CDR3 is TGTGCCAGCAGCCCCGATTACTTGGGGGCCCCTGAAGCTTTCTTT. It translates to CASSPDYLGAPEAFF.

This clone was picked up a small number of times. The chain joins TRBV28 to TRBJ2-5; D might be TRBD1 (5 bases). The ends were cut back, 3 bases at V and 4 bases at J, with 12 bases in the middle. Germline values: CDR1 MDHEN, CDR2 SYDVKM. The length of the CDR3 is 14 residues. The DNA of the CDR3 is TGTGCCAGCAGTTTGGGCAGGGTGGGAGAGACCCAGTACTTC. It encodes CASSLGRVGETQYF.

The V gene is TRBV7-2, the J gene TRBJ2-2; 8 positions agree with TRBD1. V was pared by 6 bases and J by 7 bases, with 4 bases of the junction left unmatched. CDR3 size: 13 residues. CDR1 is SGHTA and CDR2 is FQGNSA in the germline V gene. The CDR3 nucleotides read TGTGCCAGCAGTCCGACAGGGGTCGGGGAGCTGTTTTTT. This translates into CASSPTGVGELFF.

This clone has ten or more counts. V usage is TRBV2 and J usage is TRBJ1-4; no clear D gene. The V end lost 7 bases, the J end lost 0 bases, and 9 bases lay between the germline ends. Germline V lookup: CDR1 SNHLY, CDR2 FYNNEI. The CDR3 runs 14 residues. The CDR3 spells CASMKTATNEKLFF. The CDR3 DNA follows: TGTGCCAGCATGAAAACTGCAACTAATGAAAAACTGTTTTTT.

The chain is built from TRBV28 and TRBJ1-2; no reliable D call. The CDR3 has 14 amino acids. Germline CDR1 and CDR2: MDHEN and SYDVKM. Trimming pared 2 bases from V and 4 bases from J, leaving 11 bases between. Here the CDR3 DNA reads TGTGCCAGCAGTTTAGGCAGGTCCCGCTATGGCTACACCTTC. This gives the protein CASSLGRSRYGYTF.

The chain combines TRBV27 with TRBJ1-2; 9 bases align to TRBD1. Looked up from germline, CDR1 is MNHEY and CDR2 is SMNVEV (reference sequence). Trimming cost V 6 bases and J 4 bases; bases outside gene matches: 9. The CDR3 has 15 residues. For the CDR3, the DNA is TGTGCCAGCAGATCTCCCGGGACAGGGTTCTATGGCTACACCTTC. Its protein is CASRSPGTGFYGYTF.

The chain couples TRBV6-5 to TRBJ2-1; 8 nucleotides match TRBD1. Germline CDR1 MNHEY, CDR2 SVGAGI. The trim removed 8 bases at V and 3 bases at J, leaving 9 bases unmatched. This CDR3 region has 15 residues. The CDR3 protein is CASRSRDRFYNEQFF. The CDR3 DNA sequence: TGTGCCAGCCGAAGCCGGGACAGGTTCTACAATGAGCAGTTCTTC.

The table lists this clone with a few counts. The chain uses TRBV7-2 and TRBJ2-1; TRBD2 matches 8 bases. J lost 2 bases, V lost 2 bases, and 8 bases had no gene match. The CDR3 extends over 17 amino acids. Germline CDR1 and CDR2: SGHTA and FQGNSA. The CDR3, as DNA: TGTGCCAGCAGCTTAAGCAGTGGAGCGGGGGCCTACAATGAGCAGTTCTTC. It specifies CASSLSSGAGAYNEQFF.